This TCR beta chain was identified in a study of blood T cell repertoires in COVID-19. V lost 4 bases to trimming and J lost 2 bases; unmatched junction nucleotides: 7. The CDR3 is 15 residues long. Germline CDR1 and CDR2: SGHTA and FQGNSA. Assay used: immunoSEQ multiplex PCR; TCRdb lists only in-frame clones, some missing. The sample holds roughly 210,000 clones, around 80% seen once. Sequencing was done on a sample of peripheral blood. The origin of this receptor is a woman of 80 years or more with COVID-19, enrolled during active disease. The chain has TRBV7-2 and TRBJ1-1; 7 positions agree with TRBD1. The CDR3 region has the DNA TGTGCCAGCAGCTCCCAGACAGGGCCAAACACTGAAGCTTTCTTT. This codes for CASSSQTGPNTEAFF.